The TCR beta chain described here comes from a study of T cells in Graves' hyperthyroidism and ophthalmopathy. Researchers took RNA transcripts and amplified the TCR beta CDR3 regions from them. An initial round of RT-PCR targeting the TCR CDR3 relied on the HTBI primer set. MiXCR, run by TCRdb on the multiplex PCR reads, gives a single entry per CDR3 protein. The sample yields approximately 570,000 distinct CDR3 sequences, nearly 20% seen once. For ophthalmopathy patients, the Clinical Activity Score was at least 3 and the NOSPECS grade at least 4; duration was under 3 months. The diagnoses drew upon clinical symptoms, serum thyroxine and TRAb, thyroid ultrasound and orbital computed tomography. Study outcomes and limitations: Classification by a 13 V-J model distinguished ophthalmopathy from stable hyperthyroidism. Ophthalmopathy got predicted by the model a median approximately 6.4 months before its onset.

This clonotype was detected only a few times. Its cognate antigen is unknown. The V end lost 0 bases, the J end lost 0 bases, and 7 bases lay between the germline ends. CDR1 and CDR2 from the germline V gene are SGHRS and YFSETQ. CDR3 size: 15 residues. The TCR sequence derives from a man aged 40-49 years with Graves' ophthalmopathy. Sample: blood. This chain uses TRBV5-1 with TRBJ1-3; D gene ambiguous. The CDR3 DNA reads TGCGCCAGCAGCTTGGAGGGTTACTCTGGAAACACCATATATTTT. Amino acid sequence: CASSLEGYSGNTIYF.